This TCR beta chain was retrieved from a study of shared clonotypes between healthy human individuals. Whole-study results and caveats: Large sequencing depth failed to make sorted-subset sequencing complete, rarefaction showed. Naive subsets typically showed greater estimated richness than memory subsets.

On this clone: The target antigen is unknown.

V was clipped by 4 bases and J by 2 bases; unmatched bases: 9. Per germline, CDR1 SGHNT and CDR2 YYREEE (reference sequence). CDR3 length equals 16 residues. Deep-level assay runs were performed. The table came from immunoSEQ multiplex PCR; TCRdb's copy has only in-frame clones and leaves some out. The sample lists 150,000 to 200,000 clones; 80% to 95% were seen once. Investigators divided CD4+ cells into CD45RA+ naive and CD45RA-negative memory subsets. The V and J genes are TRBV5-4 and TRBJ2-7; TRBD1 aligns across 10 bases. Specimen: naive CD4+ T cells sorted from blood. Subset specified: CD45RA+ positively selected. This TCR came from a woman younger than 45 in good health. Here the CDR3 DNA reads TGTGCCAGCAGCCGTGGGACCGGGACAGGGGCCTACGAGCAGTACTTC. Its translation is CASSRGTGTGAYEQYF. The full variable domain, its missing parts supplied by reference TRBV5-4 and TRBJ2-7, is ETGVTQSPTHLIKTRGQQVTLRCSSQSGHNTVSWYQQALGQGPQFIFQYYREEENGRGNFPPRFSGLQFPNYSSELNVNALELDDSALYLCASSRGTGTGAYEQYFGPGTRLTVT.